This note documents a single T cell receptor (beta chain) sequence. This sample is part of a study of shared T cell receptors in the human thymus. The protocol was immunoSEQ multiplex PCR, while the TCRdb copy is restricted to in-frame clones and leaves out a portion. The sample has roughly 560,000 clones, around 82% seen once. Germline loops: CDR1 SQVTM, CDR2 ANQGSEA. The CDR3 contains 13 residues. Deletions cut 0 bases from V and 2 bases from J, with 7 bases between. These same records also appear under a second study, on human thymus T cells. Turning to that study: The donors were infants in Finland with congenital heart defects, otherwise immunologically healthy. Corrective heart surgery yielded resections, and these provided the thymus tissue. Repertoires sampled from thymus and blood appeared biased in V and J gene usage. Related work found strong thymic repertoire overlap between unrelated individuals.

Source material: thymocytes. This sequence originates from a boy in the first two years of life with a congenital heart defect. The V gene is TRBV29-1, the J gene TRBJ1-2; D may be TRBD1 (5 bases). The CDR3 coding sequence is TGCAGCGTTGAAGAAGACAGCAACTATGGCTACACCTTC. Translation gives CSVEEDSNYGYTF.